This T cell receptor beta chain stems from a study of blood T cell repertoires in COVID-19. Study-level information: Italy, Spain and the United States were the sources of the convalescent and acute COVID-19 samples. Nucleic acid was either cDNA or gDNA, and it came from T cells, B-cell-depleted T cells, or PBMCs.

This clone was seen once. Under the authors' procedure: Estimated nucleated cell counts came from reference gene primer amplification. The assay was immunoSEQ multiplex PCR, and TCRdb's table has in-frame clones only and misses some. The DNA gave D and trimming, while V, J and clone size come from that table. Here the sample spans under 250,000 clones, about 85% being singletons. Deletions cut 3 bases from V and 4 bases from J, with 12 bases between. CDR1 and CDR2 (germline): LNHDA, SQIVND (reference sequence). The CDR3 contains 14 residues. The chain employs TRBV19 and TRBJ1-1; D not resolved. This clonotype originated in a man aged 30-40 years who had recovered from COVID-19. Sequenced: peripheral blood. The CDR3 here is CASSIGRGSTEAFF. CDR3 nucleotide sequence: TGTGCCAGTAGTATCGGGCGGGGTAGCACTGAAGCTTTCTTT.